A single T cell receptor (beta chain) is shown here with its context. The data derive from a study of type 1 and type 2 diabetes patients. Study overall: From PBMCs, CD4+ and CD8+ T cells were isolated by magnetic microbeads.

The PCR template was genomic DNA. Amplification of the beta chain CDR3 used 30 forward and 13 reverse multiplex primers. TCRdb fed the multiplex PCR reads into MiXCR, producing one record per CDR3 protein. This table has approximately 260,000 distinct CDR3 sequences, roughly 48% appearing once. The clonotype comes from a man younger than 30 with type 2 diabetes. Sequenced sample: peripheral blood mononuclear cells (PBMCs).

DNA for the CDR3: TGTGCCACCAGCAGGGGGACAGGGACCAGCTTGGGGACAGATACGCAGTATTTT. Translated, it gives CATSRGTGTSLGTDTQYF. The chain carries TRBV15 and TRBJ2-3; 9 positions match TRBD1. Trimming removed 3 bases from V and 3 bases from J; junction bases left unmatched: 13. The germline gives CDR1 LNHNV, CDR2 YYDKDF (reference sequence). The CDR3 length is 18 residues.